Following are 16 T cell receptor beta chains from one sample sequenced in a study of beta chain features in type 1 diabetes. The entirety of the isolated RNA underwent reverse transcription, so expressed TCRB transcripts were sequenced. The data were produced by immunoSEQ multiplex PCR, yet TCRdb's version contains in-frame clones alone and is incomplete. The sample holds 200,000 to 250,000 clones, approximately 14% seen once. Sequencing input: naive CD4+ T cells from blood. These receptor sequences come from a woman in her 40s in good health.

This rearrangement joins TRBV5-1 to TRBJ2-1, with TRBD1 matching 9 bases. Germline trimming cut 2 bases from V and 5 bases from J; bases unmatched to any gene: 5. The CDR3 sequence is 15 residues long. CDR1 SGHRS and CDR2 YFSETQ come from the germline V gene. The CDR3 sequence is CASSLDGTGHNEQFF. As DNA, the CDR3 is TGCGCCAGCAGCTTAGACGGGACAGGGCACAATGAGCAGTTCTTC.

The rearrangement links TRBV5-4 to TRBJ2-1; 7 bases match TRBD1. V shed 4 bases and J 2 bases; nucleotides not matched to a gene: 9. Germline CDR1 SGHNT, CDR2 YYREEE (reference sequence). The CDR3 contains 16 residues. The CDR3 DNA reads TGTGCCAGCAGCCGACAGGGTCCGAACCCCTACAATGAGCAGTTCTTC. As protein: CASSRQGPNPYNEQFF.

Only a few counts were recorded for this clone. The chain combines TRBV6-1 with TRBJ1-2; 7 bases align to TRBD1. Germline CDR1 MNHNS, CDR2 SASEGT. The CDR3 loop spans 15 amino acids. The ends lost 2 bases at V and 4 bases at J; junction bases unmatched: 7. The CDR3 DNA follows: TGTGCCAGCAGTGAATTGACAGGGCGGGGCTATGGCTACACCTTC. This sequence encodes CASSELTGRGYGYTF.

This clone showed up just a few times. The V gene is TRBV2, the J gene TRBJ2-5; the match to TRBD1 covers 8 bases. V lost 8 bases and J lost 5; bases outside the gene matches: 16. Germline lookup yields CDR1 SNHLY and CDR2 FYNNEI. The CDR3 loop spans 16 amino acids. The CDR3 is CASPGTGQPGGETQYF. The CDR3, as DNA: TGTGCCAGCCCCGGGACAGGTCAACCGGGTGGGGAGACCCAGTACTTC.

This clone showed up just a few times. This chain uses TRBV29-1 with TRBJ1-2; 7 positions agree with TRBD1. Germline CDR1 SQVTM, CDR2 ANQGSEA. Trimming at V came to 3 bases and at J to 6 bases, leaving 10 bases not matched to a gene. The CDR3 runs to 14 residues. This chain's CDR3 is CSVDRSGGRDGYTF. CDR3 nucleotide sequence: TGCAGCGTTGATCGGTCAGGGGGAAGGGATGGCTACACCTTC.

The chain joins TRBV2 to TRBJ1-5, with 7 bases that match TRBD1. The V segment lost 5 bases and the J segment 2 bases; nucleotides outside the gene matches: 6. CDR1 is SNHLY, CDR2 FYNNEI, per germline. CDR3 size: 15 residues. CDR3 protein: CASSRTGFGNQPQHF. CDR3 in DNA: TGTGCCAGCAGTCGGACAGGTTTTGGCAATCAGCCCCAGCATTTT.

This chain links TRBV7-2 with TRBJ1-1; TRBD1 agrees at 9 bases. V lost 7 bases, J lost 6 bases, and 9 bases stayed unmatched. CDR3 length equals 14 residues. Germline V gives CDR1 SGHTA, CDR2 FQGNSA. Here the CDR3 DNA reads TGTGCCAGCAAAGGACAGGGGACGATTGCTGAAGCTTTCTTT. Protein: CASKGQGTIAEAFF. The entire variable domain, with the rest obtained from reference TRBV7-2 and TRBJ1-1, is as follows: GAGVSQSPSNKVTEKGKDVELRCDPISGHTALYWYRQSLGQGLEFLIYFQGNSAPDKSGLPSDRFSAERTGGSVSTLTIQRTQQEDSAVYLCASKGQGTIAEAFFGQGTRLTVV.

This clone was seen a few times. V is TRBV7-9 and J is TRBJ1-2, with a possible D match to TRBD1 (6 bases). CDR1 and CDR2 (germline): SEHNR, FQNEAQ (reference sequence). Trimming left V 1 base short and J 2 bases short, with 8 bases between. The CDR3 covers 14 residues. CDR3 protein: CASSLGDTNYGYTF. In DNA form, the CDR3 reads TGTGCCAGCAGCTTAGGGGACACGAACTATGGCTACACCTTC. Drawing the rest from reference TRBV7-9 and TRBJ1-2, the complete variable domain is DTGVSQNPRHKITKRGQNVTFRCDPISEHNRLYWYRQTLGQGPEFLTYFQNEAQLEKSRLLSDRFSAERPKGSFSTLEIQRTEQGDSAMYLCASSLGDTNYGYTFGSGTRLTVV.

Concerning this clone itself: The same CDR3 also results from other DNA sequences found in this sample. CDR3 residues: CASSLAPGGNEQFF. CDR3 sequence (DNA): TGCGCCAGCAGCTTGGCTCCGGGGGGGAATGAGCAGTTCTTC. The chain is built from TRBV5-1 and TRBJ2-1, with 8 bases matching TRBD2. After removal of 0 bases from V and 7 bases from J, the junction contained 3 bases not matched to a gene. This CDR3 region has 14 residues. Germline CDR1 and CDR2: SGHRS and YFSETQ.

This clone was picked up a small number of times. The rearrangement joins TRBV13 to TRBJ1-2; no clear D gene. CDR1 and CDR2 from the germline V gene are PRHDT and FYEKMQ (reference sequence). Trimming cost V 5 bases and J 3 bases, with 13 bases left between them. CDR3 size: 14 residues. The CDR3 loop reads CASSPGRQYYGYTF. The CDR3 nucleotides read TGTGCCAGCAGCCCCGGGAGGCAGTACTATGGCTACACCTTC.

Points on this clone: Different DNA sequences within this sample yield the same CDR3. The V call is TRBV18, the J call TRBJ1-2; possible D gene TRBD1, 5 bases. The CDR3 extends over 13 amino acids. V lost 6 bases to trimming and J lost 3 bases, with 11 bases between them. The germline V gene has CDR1 KGHSH and CDR2 LQKENI. The CDR3 DNA is TGTGCCAGCTCCCCCGGGGGTGACTATGGCTACACCTTC. Translating it yields CASSPGGDYGYTF.

This clone appeared a few times. This chain uses TRBV7-9 with TRBJ2-7; no clear D. With 1 base removed from V and 5 bases from J, the gap between germline ends came to 9 bases. CDR1 is SEHNR, CDR2 FQNEAQ, per germline (reference sequence). The CDR3 is 13 amino acids. CDR3 amino acids: CASSLDGSDEQYF. For the CDR3, the DNA is TGTGCCAGCAGCTTAGACGGCAGCGACGAGCAGTACTTC.

J is TRBJ2-2 and V is TRBV6-6; the D is unclear. This CDR3 is 14 amino acids long. From germline, CDR1 is MNHNY and CDR2 SVGAGI (reference sequence). V lost 6 bases and J lost 8, with 16 bases in between. In DNA, the CDR3 is TGTGCCAGCAGCAAATCCCGCCTTGAGGGGGAGCTGTTTTTT. It is translated as CASSKSRLEGELFF.

The chain's CDR3 is CASSYLSDSYSYEQYF. The DNA for the CDR3 is TGTGCCAGCAGTTATTTATCAGACAGCTACTCCTACGAGCAGTACTTC. The chain employs TRBV6-6 and TRBJ2-7, with TRBD1 as a possible D gene (5 bases). Germline V lookup: CDR1 MNHNY, CDR2 SVGAGI (reference sequence). CDR3 length equals 16 residues. The V gene lost 3 bases and the J gene lost 0 bases, with 15 bases spanning the gap.

This clone has just a few counts. The chain couples TRBV5-1 to TRBJ2-7; possible D gene TRBD2, 5 bases. Germline V gene lookup returns CDR1 SGHRS and CDR2 YFSETQ. This CDR3 spans 15 amino acids. V was trimmed by 2 bases and J by 5 bases, leaving 17 bases between them. CDR3: CASSFGVPLPHEQYF. DNA for the CDR3: TGCGCCAGCAGCTTCGGGGTACCCCTACCCCACGAGCAGTACTTC.

Only a few counts were recorded for this clone. The chain links TRBV5-6 to TRBJ1-5, with a tentative D call TRBD1 (5 bases). This CDR3 has 16 residues. The V end lost 1 base, the J end lost 1 base, and 12 bases lay between the germline ends. Germline V lookup: CDR1 SGHDT, CDR2 YYEEEE. The CDR3: CASSLRQTLSNQPQHF. The DNA for the CDR3 is TGTGCCAGCAGCTTGCGACAGACTTTAAGCAATCAGCCCCAGCATTTT.